A single sample gave rise to the 26 T cell receptor beta chains below, sequenced in a study of T-cell reconstitution after alpha-beta-depleted transplantation in children. Researchers prepared the TCRbeta library using unique molecular identifiers, the study reports. TCRdb ran MiXCR on the PCR reads and lists one entry per CDR3 protein. The repertoire holds over 400,000 distinct CDR3 sequences, 43% seen once, with 27% in the top ten. The sample here was PBMCs, taken before TCRalphabeta/CD19-depleted stem cell transplant. All receptors come from a girl aged 2 to 9 with aplastic anemia, due to receive a stem cell transplant.

The gene calls are TRBV20-1 and TRBJ2-7; D might be TRBD2 (6 bases). CDR3 size: 15 residues. V was shortened by 5 bases and J by 7 bases, with 24 bases between the two germline ends. The germline CDR1 and CDR2 sequences are DFQATT and SNEGSKA (reference sequence). Here the CDR3 reads CSAQSIGGDWGEQYF. The CDR3 bases are TGCAGTGCTCAAAGCATCGGGGGTGACTGGGGTGAGCAGTACTTC.

The chain couples TRBV20-1 to TRBJ2-3; D possibly corresponds to TRBD1 (6 bases). Between the trimmed V and J ends, which lost 0 bases and 5 bases, there was a span of 15 bases. The CDR3 extends over 15 amino acids. Germline loops: CDR1 DFQATT, CDR2 SNEGSKA (reference sequence). CDR3 bases: TGCAGTGCTAGAGATGGGGGCAGGGTTGGAGATACGCAGTATTTT. Amino acid sequence: CSARDGGRVGDTQYF.

The chain employs TRBV6-1 and TRBJ1-2, with a possible D match to TRBD1 (5 bases). Trimming removed 4 bases at V and 2 bases at J, with 8 bases between. Germline CDR1 is MNHNS and CDR2 is SASEGT. The CDR3 is 13 residues long. The CDR3 DNA follows: TGTGCCAGCAGTGGGGGCCCGAACTATGGCTACACCTTC. Translation: CASSGGPNYGYTF.

The rearrangement uses TRBV6-5 and TRBJ2-3; D is possibly TRBD2 (5 bases). V was clipped by 2 bases and J by 2 bases, with 8 bases between them. The germline CDR1 and CDR2 sequences are MNHEY and SVGAGI. This CDR3 has 14 residues. The CDR3 DNA is TGTGCCAGCAGTTACCAGCTAGCCACAGATACGCAGTATTTT. It translates to CASSYQLATDTQYF.

The chain uses TRBV7-9 and TRBJ1-5, with D perhaps matching TRBD1 (6 bases). The CDR3 spans 14 residues. Germline V gene sequence: CDR1 SEHNR, CDR2 FQNEAQ (reference sequence). V lost 4 bases and J 4 bases, leaving 11 bases between the germline ends. The CDR3 protein is CASSSTGDNQPQHF. DNA for the CDR3: TGTGCCAGCAGCTCGACAGGTGATAATCAGCCCCAGCATTTT.

This clonotype was detected many times. V gene TRBV3-1 combines with J gene TRBJ2-4; 9 nucleotides line up with TRBD1. The length of the CDR3 is 15 residues. J was trimmed by 4 bases and V by 4 bases; bases with no gene match: 5. Germline V CDR1 and CDR2: LGHDT, YNNKEL (reference sequence). The chain's CDR3 is CASSLKGTGKNIQYF. The CDR3 DNA follows: TGTGCCAGCAGCCTAAAAGGGACAGGGAAAAACATTCAGTACTTC.

The chain combines TRBV7-9 with TRBJ2-3, with 9 bases fitting TRBD1. CDR1 and CDR2 (germline): SEHNR, FQNEAQ (reference sequence). The CDR3 length is 14 residues. V trimming: 5 bases; J trimming: 6 bases; junction bases outside the gene matches: 6. CDR3 DNA sequence: TGTGCCAGCAGCCTTACAGGGGGCATGGATACGCAGTATTTT. Translating gives CASSLTGGMDTQYF.

J is TRBJ2-1 and V is TRBV20-1; D may be TRBD2 (5 bases). The CDR3 is 13 amino acids. Germline values: CDR1 DFQATT, CDR2 SNEGSKA (reference sequence). The V end was cut by 4 bases, the J end by 0 bases, with 7 bases between. CDR3 protein: CSANSDSYNEQFF. CDR3 sequence (DNA): TGCAGTGCTAATAGCGACTCCTACAATGAGCAGTTCTTC.

The chain uses TRBV29-1 and TRBJ2-6; the D gene is possibly TRBD1 (6 bases). Trimming removed 6 bases from V and 0 bases from J, with 9 bases in between. CDR3 size: 14 residues. In germline, CDR1 is SQVTM, CDR2 ANQGSEA. CDR3: CSVGQTSGANVLTF. The DNA of the CDR3 is TGCAGCGTCGGACAGACCTCTGGGGCCAACGTCCTGACTTTC.

This clonotype showed up many times. V is TRBV12-3 or TRBV12-4 and J is TRBJ2-2, with D unresolved. V was shortened by 4 bases and J by 6 bases, with 12 bases between the two germline ends. The CDR3 sequence is 14 residues long. Written as DNA, the CDR3 is TGTGCCAGCAGTTCTGTCAAACCTCCCGGGGAGCTGTTTTTT. As protein: CASSSVKPPGELFF.

This chain links TRBV29-1 with TRBJ2-2; no definite D call. V was trimmed by 4 bases and J by 5 bases, leaving 11 bases between them. Germline V lookup: CDR1 SQVTM, CDR2 ANQGSEA. The CDR3 sequence is 13 residues long. This CDR3 reads CSVARLGTGELFF. CDR3 in DNA: TGCAGCGTTGCCAGATTGGGGACCGGGGAGCTGTTTTTT.

The J gene is TRBJ2-2, the V gene TRBV12-3 or TRBV12-4, with TRBD2 identical over 9 bases. The J segment lost 6 bases and the V segment lost 5 bases, leaving 4 bases of the junction unmatched. This CDR3 has 14 residues. CDR3 nucleotide sequence: TGTGCCAGCAGTGCGGGGGGGTCAGCCGGGGAGCTGTTTTTT. It yields the protein CASSAGGSAGELFF.

The gene calls are TRBV20-1 and TRBJ2-1, with D unresolved. Germline assignment: CDR1 DFQATT and CDR2 SNEGSKA (reference sequence). Trimming took off 5 bases at V and 3 bases at J, with 8 bases between the two ends. The CDR3 length is 12 residues. The CDR3 sequence: CSAHGLYNEQFF. The CDR3 bases are TGCAGTGCTCACGGCCTCTACAATGAGCAGTTCTTC.

This clonotype was seen only a few times. This sequence joins TRBV29-1 and TRBJ2-7; 9 bases fit TRBD2. CDR3 length: 14 residues. The germline gives CDR1 SQVTM, CDR2 ANQGSEA. V gave up 6 bases and J gave up 5 bases; unmatched junction bases: 11. The CDR3, as DNA: TGCAGCGTGGGAGTTCTAGCGGGGAGGAACGAGCAGTACTTC. It encodes CSVGVLAGRNEQYF.

CDR3 residues: CASSQTGHGIFSGANVLTF. CDR3 sequence (DNA): TGCGCCAGCAGCCAGACAGGGCACGGGATTTTCTCTGGGGCCAACGTCCTGACTTTC. V is TRBV4-1 and J is TRBJ2-6; 7 bases line up with TRBD1. J lost 0 bases, V lost 3 bases, and 11 bases had no gene match. Germline V lookup: CDR1 MGHRA, CDR2 YSYEKL. The CDR3 totals 19 residues.

This clonotype has ten or more counts. The chain carries TRBV12-3 or TRBV12-4 and TRBJ2-7; TRBD1 might be the D (6 bases). Between the trimmed V and J ends, which lost 5 bases and 5 bases, there was a span of 10 bases. This CDR3 is 12 amino acids long. The DNA for the CDR3 is TGTGCCAGCAGTCCAGGGGCCGACGAGCAGTACTTC. It specifies CASSPGADEQYF.

This clonotype has at least ten counts. The chain's CDR3 is CASSARQGYTGELFF. The CDR3 DNA is TGTGCCAGCAGCGCTAGACAGGGATACACCGGGGAGCTGTTTTTT. This sequence joins TRBV7-2 and TRBJ2-2, with 7 positions matching TRBD1. The CDR3 sequence is 15 residues long. Germline lookup yields CDR1 SGHTA and CDR2 FQGNSA. The ends lost 5 bases at V and 3 bases at J; junction bases unmatched: 6.

This clonotype was observed a handful of times. This chain uses TRBV6-1 with TRBJ1-1; the match to TRBD1 covers 12 bases. J lost 3 bases, V lost 6 bases, and 2 bases had no gene match. This CDR3 comprises 14 residues. Germline CDR1 is MNHNS and CDR2 is SASEGT. The CDR3 loop reads CASRGTGGHTEAFF. For the CDR3, the DNA is TGTGCCAGCAGGGGGACAGGGGGCCACACTGAAGCTTTCTTT.

This clonotype has ten or more counts. The chain uses TRBV6-1 and TRBJ2-5; TRBD2 matches at 8 bases. The CDR3 has 17 amino acids. With V trimmed by 6 bases and J by 2 bases, 14 bases remained unmatched. Per germline, CDR1 MNHNS and CDR2 SASEGT. CDR3 in DNA: TGTGCCAGCAGCCCCCTTCGGGGTAGCGGGGTTCAAGAGACCCAGTACTTC. This codes for CASSPLRGSGVQETQYF.

The chain links TRBV29-1 to TRBJ2-1; the match to TRBD1 covers 9 bases. J gave up 6 bases and V 7 bases, and 1 base lay outside the gene matches. The germline CDR1 and CDR2 sequences are SQVTM and ANQGSEA. The CDR3 spans 11 residues. CDR3 in DNA: TGCAGCGGGACAGGGGCCAATGAGCAGTTCTTC. Protein: CSGTGANEQFF.

This chain's CDR3 is CASSFDPGVNTIYF. The DNA of the CDR3 is TGCGCCAGCAGCTTTGACCCGGGGGTGAACACCATATATTTT. The chain employs TRBV5-1 and TRBJ1-3, with a possible D match to TRBD1 (5 bases). The V and J ends lost 2 bases and 7 bases respectively, with 13 bases between them. The germline CDR1 and CDR2 sequences are SGHRS and YFSETQ. This CDR3 is built from 14 residues.

The V and J genes are TRBV7-6 and TRBJ2-1; D is perhaps TRBD1 or TRBD2 (6 bases each). The germline V gene encodes CDR1 SGHVS and CDR2 FNYEAQ. The V end lost 5 bases, the J end lost 3 bases, and 17 bases lay between the germline ends. The CDR3 extends over 16 amino acids. The CDR3 reads CASSPTPGDFYNEQFF. In DNA form, the CDR3 reads TGTGCCAGCAGCCCCACTCCAGGGGACTTCTACAATGAGCAGTTCTTC. Full variable domain (outside the CDR3, taken from reference TRBV7-6 and TRBJ2-1): GAGVSQSPRYKVTKRGQDVALRCDPISGHVSLYWYRQALGQGPEFLTYFNYEAQQDKSGLPNDRFSAERPEGSISTLTIQRTEQRDSAMYRCASSPTPGDFYNEQFFGPGTRLTVL.

This clonotype was observed many times. The chain is built from TRBV5-4 and TRBJ2-4, with 13 bases matching TRBD2. The germline CDR1 and CDR2 sequences are SGHNT and YYREEE (reference sequence). Trimming took 0 bases from V and 0 from J; bases not matched to a gene: 12. The CDR3 has 21 residues. CDR3 sequence (DNA): TGTGCCAGCAGCTTGGATTCAAAGACTAGCGGGAGGACTATAGCCAAAAACATTCAGTACTTC. The encoded protein is CASSLDSKTSGRTIAKNIQYF.

The chain joins TRBV6-2 or TRBV6-3 to TRBJ2-7, with D maybe TRBD1 (5 bases). CDR1 is MNHEY and CDR2 is SVGEGT in the germline V gene. CDR3 size: 15 residues. V lost 2 bases, J lost 4 bases, and 15 bases lay in between. This CDR3 reads CASSYGAVITYEQYF. DNA for the CDR3: TGTGCCAGCAGTTACGGGGCAGTGATAACGTACGAGCAGTACTTC.

The gene calls are TRBV12-3 or TRBV12-4 and TRBJ2-5, with 7 positions matching TRBD1. Losses at the gene ends were 5 bases for V and 4 bases for J; bases not matched to a gene: 4. This CDR3 spans 13 amino acids. In nucleotides, the CDR3 is TGTGCCAGCAGTCGAGGGGGCCCAGAGACCCAGTACTTC. The encoded protein is CASSRGGPETQYF.

The chain joins TRBV10-3 to TRBJ2-7; 10 nucleotides align to TRBD1. CDR3 length equals 12 residues. The junction had 6 bases not matched to a gene; V was cut back by 10 bases and J by 6 bases. Germline lookup yields CDR1 ENHRY and CDR2 SYGVKD. The CDR3 DNA follows: TGTGCCACGTGGACAGGGGGGGGCGAGCAGTACTTC. Its translation: CATWTGGGEQYF.